Below, 29 T cell receptor beta chains from the same sample are listed, as sequenced in a study of blood T cell repertoires in COVID-19. Generated by immunoSEQ multiplex PCR, the TCRdb table keeps only in-frame clones and is missing some. There are approximately 200,000 clones in the sample; approximately 80% occur only once, and about 7.4% lies in the top ten. The sequencing sample was made of peripheral blood. These receptors originate from a woman between 45 and 65 years old with acute or convalescent COVID-19.

The CDR3 coding sequence is TGCACCAGCAGCCAAGTGCGGGCCGTGAACACTGAAGCTTTCTTT. This translates into CTSSQVRAVNTEAFF. The chain has TRBV1 and TRBJ1-1. TRBV1 has pseudogene status. This CDR3 has 15 amino acids.

This clone came up a few times. The chain combines TRBV7-2 with TRBJ2-5, with D maybe TRBD2 (6 bases). Germline V gene data show CDR1 as SGHTA and CDR2 as FQGNSA. Trimming stripped 2 bases from V and 2 bases from J, with 9 bases between. This CDR3 comprises 14 residues. CDR3 DNA: TGTGCCAGCAGCTTAAGTAGCGGACAAGAGACCCAGTACTTC. Translated: CASSLSSGQETQYF.

Worth noting for this clone: Additional DNA sequences in this sample encode the identical CDR3. The rearrangement links TRBV6-5 to TRBJ1-5; 9 bases align to TRBD1. This CDR3 is built from 14 residues. The V gene's germline CDR1 is MNHEY and CDR2 SVGAGI. V was clipped by 6 bases and J by 6 bases; unmatched bases: 6. The CDR3 bases are TGTGCCAGCAGGGGACAGGGTTTGGGTCAGCCCCAGCATTTT. This gives the protein CASRGQGLGQPQHF.

This clone was counted once. The V and J genes are TRBV3-1 (or the pseudogene TRBV3-2) and TRBJ2-5; 10 positions match TRBD1. This CDR3 has 16 residues. Losses at the gene ends were 1 base for V and 1 base for J; bases not matched to a gene: 3. Germline V CDR1 and CDR2: LGHDT, YNNKEL (reference sequence). The CDR3 DNA reads TGTGCCAGCAGCCAAGTGGGGACAGGGGCCCAAGAGACCCAGTACTTC. Protein product: CASSQVGTGAQETQYF.

V gene TRBV28 combines with J gene TRBJ2-7; no firm D call. Germline V lookup: CDR1 MDHEN, CDR2 SYDVKM. The CDR3 is made up of 13 amino acids. Trimming stripped 3 bases from V and 3 bases from J, with 9 bases between. CDR3 in amino acids: CASSFPAGYEQYF. DNA for the CDR3: TGTGCCAGCAGTTTCCCCGCAGGCTACGAGCAGTACTTC.

The gene calls are TRBV19 and TRBJ2-5, with TRBD1 matching over 10 bases. In germline, CDR1 is LNHDA, CDR2 SQIVND (reference sequence). The CDR3 contains 16 residues. V lost 6 bases to trimming and J lost 4 bases; unmatched junction nucleotides: 11. The CDR3 loop reads CASSNPRDRGGETQYF. In DNA, the CDR3 is TGTGCCAGTAGCAACCCCCGGGACAGGGGTGGAGAGACCCAGTACTTC.

J is TRBJ1-3 and V is TRBV3-1 (or the pseudogene TRBV3-2); weak D call: TRBD1 (6 bases). The V gene lost 2 bases and the J gene lost 3 bases, with 26 bases spanning the gap. CDR1 and CDR2 from the germline V gene are LGHDT and YNNKEL (reference sequence). The CDR3 runs to 20 residues. The CDR3 nucleotides read TGTGCCAGCAGCCAACAGTCCCGGGACATTGGCCCCTGGAGTGGAAACACCATATATTTT. It translates to CASSQQSRDIGPWSGNTIYF.

This clone was seen only once. V usage is TRBV18 and J usage is TRBJ1-1; D possibly corresponds to TRBD1 (6 bases). The CDR3 runs 16 residues. V lost 4 bases, J lost 0 bases, and 15 bases lay in between. The germline V gene has CDR1 KGHSH and CDR2 LQKENI. The CDR3 DNA reads as TGTGCCAGCTCACTACCGACAGGCCCTGTGAACACTGAAGCTTTCTTT. Protein sequence: CASSLPTGPVNTEAFF.

The chain joins TRBV2 to TRBJ1-1; tentative D call: TRBD1 (5 bases). The CDR3 consists of 14 residues. The germline V and J ends were trimmed by 4 bases and 2 bases, with 11 bases remaining between them. Germline CDR1 and CDR2: SNHLY and FYNNEI. The CDR3: CASSATDNNTEAFF. In DNA form, the CDR3 reads TGTGCCAGCAGTGCGACAGACAATAACACTGAAGCTTTCTTT. The full variable domain, completed using reference TRBV2 and TRBJ1-1, is EPEVTQTPSHQVTQMGQEVILRCVPISNHLYFYWYRQILGQKVEFLVSFYNNEISEKSEIFDDQFSVERPDGSNFTLKIRSTKLEDSAMYFCASSATDNNTEAFFGQGTRLTVV.

The chain links TRBV6-6 to TRBJ1-1, with D unresolved. The CDR3 has 14 residues. With 3 bases removed from V and 1 base from J, the gap between germline ends came to 9 bases. The germline V gene encodes CDR1 MNHNY and CDR2 SVGAGI (reference sequence). The CDR3 reads CASSYNPRNTEAFF. In DNA, the CDR3 is TGTGCCAGCAGTTATAACCCGAGGAACACTGAAGCTTTCTTT.

The chain couples TRBV27 to TRBJ2-5, with 8 bases lining up with TRBD1. With 7 bases clipped from V and 1 base from J, the junction kept 8 bases outside the gene matches. The germline V gene has CDR1 MNHEY and CDR2 SMNVEV (reference sequence). The CDR3 sequence is 15 residues long. The chain's CDR3 is CASTDLGQAQETQYF. For the CDR3, the DNA is TGTGCCAGCACCGACCTGGGACAGGCCCAAGAGACCCAGTACTTC.

This clone was recorded only once. The V call is TRBV7-2, the J call TRBJ1-4; the match to TRBD1 covers 7 bases. Germline trimming cut 7 bases from V and 8 bases from J; bases unmatched to any gene: 10. There are 14 residues in the CDR3. Germline CDR1 SGHTA, CDR2 FQGNSA. CDR3 in amino acids: CASTQQGVKEKLFF. CDR3 DNA sequence: TGTGCCAGCACCCAGCAGGGGGTTAAAGAAAAACTGTTTTTT.

This clone occurred once. The chain combines TRBV7-9 with TRBJ2-7, with 9 bases identical to TRBD2. Germline trimming cut 5 bases from V and 4 bases from J; bases unmatched to any gene: 9. Germline assignment: CDR1 SEHNR and CDR2 FQNEAQ (reference sequence). The length of the CDR3 is 15 residues. The CDR3 region is CASSRRAGGPYEQYF. The CDR3 DNA is TGTGCCAGCAGCCGCCGGGCGGGAGGGCCTTACGAGCAGTACTTC.

The chain is built from TRBV18 and TRBJ2-3; perhaps TRBD1 as D (6 bases). Trimming stripped 2 bases from V and 3 bases from J, with 15 bases between. In germline, CDR1 is KGHSH, CDR2 LQKENI. The CDR3 contains 16 residues. The CDR3 here is CASSPTQGVRTDTQYF. The CDR3 nucleotides are TGTGCCAGCTCACCAACACAGGGAGTACGGACAGATACGCAGTATTTT.

The rearrangement joins TRBV30 to TRBJ2-7; the match to TRBD1 covers 7 bases. The J segment lost 0 bases and the V segment lost 5 bases, leaving 7 bases of the junction unmatched. In germline, CDR1 is GTSNPN, CDR2 SVGIG (reference sequence). The CDR3 spans 14 residues. This chain's CDR3 is CAWGGQESSYEQYF. The CDR3 DNA is TGTGCCTGGGGAGGACAGGAGAGCTCCTACGAGCAGTACTTC.

The V call is TRBV28, the J call TRBJ1-5; perhaps TRBD1 as D (5 bases). The germline V gene has CDR1 MDHEN and CDR2 SYDVKM. Trimming pared 3 bases from V and 1 base from J, leaving 13 bases between. CDR3 size: 16 residues. The CDR3 region has the DNA TGTGCCAGCAGTTTTAGGGGCAGGGCCAGCAATCAGCCCCAGCATTTT. Its translation: CASSFRGRASNQPQHF.

The chain combines TRBV11-2 with TRBJ2-1; TRBD2 aligns across 11 bases. In germline, CDR1 is SGHAT, CDR2 FQNNGV. The J segment lost 8 bases and the V segment lost 5 bases, leaving 11 bases of the junction unmatched. The CDR3 totals 16 residues. The CDR3 loop is CASSVTVASGRYEQFF. The CDR3, as DNA: TGTGCCAGCAGCGTAACGGTGGCTAGCGGGAGGTATGAGCAGTTCTTC.

The rearrangement links TRBV27 to TRBJ2-2; 10 bases are shared with TRBD2. Germline CDR1 and CDR2: MNHEY and SMNVEV (reference sequence). With 2 bases clipped from V and 5 bases from J, the junction kept 11 bases outside the gene matches. The CDR3 totals 18 residues. For the CDR3, the DNA is TGTGCCAGCAGTTTAAGATCGTTAAGTAGCGGGAGGACCGGGGAGCTGTTTTTT. Translated, it gives CASSLRSLSSGRTGELFF.

The chain couples TRBV10-3 to TRBJ1-6; a possible D gene is TRBD1 (6 bases). The CDR3 spans 13 residues. Per the germline V gene, CDR1 is ENHRY and CDR2 is SYGVKD. V lost 6 bases, J lost 4 bases, and 7 bases lay in between. The CDR3 nucleotides are TGTGCCATCAGGGACAGATATAATTCACCCCTCCACTTT. Amino acid sequence: CAIRDRYNSPLHF.

The rearrangement links TRBV7-2 to TRBJ2-7, with 14 bases matching TRBD2. Germline V lookup: CDR1 SGHTA, CDR2 FQGNSA. V dropped 5 bases and J dropped 4; count of bases not matched to a gene: 4. The CDR3 contains 15 residues. The CDR3 DNA reads as TGTGCCAGCAGCGGCGGGACTAGCGGGGGATACGAGCAGTACTTC. Protein: CASSGGTSGGYEQYF.

V and J are TRBV4-2 and TRBJ2-3; maybe TRBD1 (6 bases). The CDR3 contains 17 residues. V was cut by 3 bases and J by 1 base, with 17 bases left in between. CDR1 and CDR2 (germline): LGHNA, YNFKEQ. The CDR3 spells CASSQSWGLARTDTQYF. The CDR3 DNA is TGTGCCAGCAGCCAGTCTTGGGGGCTAGCCCGCACAGATACGCAGTATTTT.

V and J are TRBV27 and TRBJ2-7; 9 nucleotides agree with TRBD1. J lost 2 bases, V lost 2 bases, and 1 base had no gene match. The V gene's germline CDR1 is MNHEY and CDR2 SMNVEV (reference sequence). The CDR3 is made up of 14 amino acids. The CDR3 reads CASSLGTGPYEQYF. CDR3 bases: TGTGCCAGCAGTTTAGGGACAGGGCCCTACGAGCAGTACTTC.

V and J are TRBV23-1 and TRBJ1-2; the match to TRBD1 covers 7 bases. TRBV23-1 is designated an ORF whose function remains uncertain. The trim removed 4 bases at V and 8 bases at J, leaving 10 bases unmatched. There are 14 residues in the CDR3. CDR3 sequence reads: CASSRSGQGGGYTF. CDR3 in DNA: TGCGCCAGCAGTCGGTCGGGGCAGGGGGGCGGCTACACCTTC.

This chain connects TRBV4-2 to TRBJ2-3; 9 positions agree with TRBD2. Trimming cost V 4 bases and J 6 bases; bases outside gene matches: 11. CDR1 and CDR2 from the germline V gene are LGHNA and YNFKEQ. The CDR3 loop spans 16 amino acids. CDR3 region: CASSRTVAGAGDTQYF. CDR3 sequence (DNA): TGTGCCAGCAGCCGGACCGTAGCGGGGGCCGGGGATACGCAGTATTTT.

The chain uses TRBV6-5 and TRBJ1-1, with unresolved D. The CDR3 sequence is 15 residues long. The germline V and J ends were trimmed by 8 bases and 1 base, with 17 bases remaining between them. Per germline, CDR1 MNHEY and CDR2 SVGAGI. CDR3 protein: CASPNSWAKNTEAFF. CDR3 in DNA: TGTGCCAGCCCGAATTCGTGGGCTAAGAACACTGAAGCTTTCTTT.

The chain joins TRBV4-1 to TRBJ1-1; possibly TRBD1 for D (5 bases). CDR3 size: 15 residues. V was cut by 0 bases and J by 0 bases, with 8 bases left in between. CDR1 is MGHRA, CDR2 YSYEKL, per germline. CDR3 DNA sequence: TGCGCCAGCAGCCAAGATCCGGGGGTGAACACTGAAGCTTTCTTT. Protein product: CASSQDPGVNTEAFF.

This clone was counted only a few times. The J gene is TRBJ2-5, the V gene TRBV5-1, with D unclear. The CDR3 is 14 residues long. Trimming shortened V by 3 bases and J by 2 bases, and 11 bases separated the two germline ends. Looked up from germline, CDR1 is SGHRS and CDR2 is YFSETQ. The chain's CDR3 is CASSSPSSQETQYF. The DNA of the CDR3 is TGCGCCAGCAGCTCCCCGTCTTCTCAAGAGACCCAGTACTTC.

This clone has only a few counts. The chain uses TRBV19 and TRBJ1-6; 10 nucleotides agree with TRBD1. The germline gives CDR1 LNHDA, CDR2 SQIVND (reference sequence). J gave up 7 bases and V 3 bases, and 3 bases lay outside the gene matches. The CDR3 length is 15 residues. The DNA of the CDR3 is TGTGCCAGTAGTATTCCGGACAGGGGGAATTCACCCCTCCACTTT. Its protein is CASSIPDRGNSPLHF. Drawing the rest from reference TRBV19 and TRBJ1-6, the complete variable domain is DGGITQSPKYLFRKEGQNVTLSCEQNLNHDAMYWYRQDPGQGLRLIYYSQIVNDFQKGDIAEGYSVSREKKESFPLTVTSAQKNPTAFYLCASSIPDRGNSPLHFGNGTRLTVT.

The chain recombines TRBV7-2 with TRBJ2-5; no definite D call. The V end lost 4 bases, the J end lost 4 bases, and 19 bases lay between the germline ends. This CDR3 is built from 16 residues. Germline V gene sequence: CDR1 SGHTA, CDR2 FQGNSA. CDR3 bases: TGTGCCAGCAGCTCTCTTCTCCCTAGTGCCGGAGAGACCCAGTACTTC. Its translation is CASSSLLPSAGETQYF.